The clone carrying this T cell receptor (beta chain) was picked up many times. Antigen: not known. This sample was included in a study of T cell repertoires in cytomegalovirus infection. Study-wide results and limits: Pooled public TCR beta family frequency picked out CMV carriers with the relevant HLA.

TCRdb re-derived calls from the reads in MiXCR, one entry per CDR3 protein. The table records around 250,000 distinct CDR3 sequences, over 15% of them present only once. The CDR3 covers 15 residues. Germline V CDR1 and CDR2: SGHTA, FQGNSA. Trimming at V came to 5 bases and at J to 0 bases, leaving 2 bases not matched to a gene. This chain connects TRBV7-2 to TRBJ2-2, with TRBD2 identical over 8 bases. This TCR was recovered from a human donor in good health (CMV status not recorded). Some clones in this sample may be carry-over from other donors' samples. Sequencing input: CD8+ T cells from PBMCs. The CDR3 coding sequence is TGTGCCAGCAGCGTACTAGCGGCGAACACCGGGGAGCTGTTTTTT. Its protein is CASSVLAANTGELFF.